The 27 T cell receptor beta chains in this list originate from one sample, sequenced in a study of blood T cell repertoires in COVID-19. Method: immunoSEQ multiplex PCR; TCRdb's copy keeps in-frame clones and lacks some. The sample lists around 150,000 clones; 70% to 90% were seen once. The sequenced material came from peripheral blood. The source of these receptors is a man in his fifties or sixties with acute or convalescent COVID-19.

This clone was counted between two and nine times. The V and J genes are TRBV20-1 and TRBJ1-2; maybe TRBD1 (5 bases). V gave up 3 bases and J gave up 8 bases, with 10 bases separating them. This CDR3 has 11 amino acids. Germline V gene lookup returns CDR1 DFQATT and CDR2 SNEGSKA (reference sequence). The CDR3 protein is CSASRGEGYTF. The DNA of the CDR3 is TGCAGTGCTAGTAGGGGCGAGGGCTACACCTTC.

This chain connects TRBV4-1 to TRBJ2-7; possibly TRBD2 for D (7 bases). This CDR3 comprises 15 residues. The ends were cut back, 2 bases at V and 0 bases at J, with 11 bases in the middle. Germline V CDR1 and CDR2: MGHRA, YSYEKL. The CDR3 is CASSQTGGRSYEQYF. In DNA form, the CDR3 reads TGCGCCAGCAGCCAAACGGGGGGCCGCTCCTACGAGCAGTACTTC.

Written as DNA, the CDR3 is TGCGCCAGCAGCTTGGTAGCGGGGAGCACAGATACGCAGTATTTT. Amino acids: CASSLVAGSTDTQYF. This chain connects TRBV5-1 to TRBJ2-3, with TRBD2 matching over 8 bases. V gave up 0 bases and J gave up 0 bases; unmatched junction bases: 0. The germline CDR1 and CDR2 sequences are SGHRS and YFSETQ. The CDR3 has 15 amino acids.

The CDR3 nucleotides are TGCGCCAGCGAGACCGCTCCCGGGTTGAACACTGAAGCTTTCTTT. Residues: CASETAPGLNTEAFF. The chain employs TRBV5-1 and TRBJ1-1, with D unresolved. The V gene's germline CDR1 is SGHRS and CDR2 YFSETQ. CDR3 length: 15 amino acids. The germline V and J ends were trimmed by 7 bases and 0 bases, with 16 bases remaining between them.

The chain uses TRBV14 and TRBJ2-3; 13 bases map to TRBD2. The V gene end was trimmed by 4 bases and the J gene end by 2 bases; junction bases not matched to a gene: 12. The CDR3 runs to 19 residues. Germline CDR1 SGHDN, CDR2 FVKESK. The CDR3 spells CASSLFGRTSGGSTDTQYF. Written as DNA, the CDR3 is TGTGCCAGCAGCCTCTTTGGGCGGACTAGCGGGGGATCCACAGATACGCAGTATTTT.

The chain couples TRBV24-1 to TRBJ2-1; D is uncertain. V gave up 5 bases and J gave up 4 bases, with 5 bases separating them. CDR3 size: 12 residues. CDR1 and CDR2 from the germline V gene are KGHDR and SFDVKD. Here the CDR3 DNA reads TGTGCCACCAGTGTTCGGTACAATGAGCAGTTCTTC. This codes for CATSVRYNEQFF.

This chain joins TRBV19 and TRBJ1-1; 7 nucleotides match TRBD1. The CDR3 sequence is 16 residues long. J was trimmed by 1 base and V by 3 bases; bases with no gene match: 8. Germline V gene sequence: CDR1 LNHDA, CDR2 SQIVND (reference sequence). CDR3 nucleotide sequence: TGTGCCAGTAGTATGACCGGGACAGTGTGGAACACTGAAGCTTTCTTT. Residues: CASSMTGTVWNTEAFF.

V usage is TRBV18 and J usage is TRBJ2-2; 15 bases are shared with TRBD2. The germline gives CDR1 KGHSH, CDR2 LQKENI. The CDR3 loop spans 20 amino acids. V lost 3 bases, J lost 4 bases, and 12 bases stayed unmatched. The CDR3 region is CASSPPGLAGGSEGTGELFF. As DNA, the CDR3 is TGTGCCAGCTCACCCCCGGGACTAGCGGGGGGCTCCGAGGGCACCGGGGAGCTGTTTTTT.

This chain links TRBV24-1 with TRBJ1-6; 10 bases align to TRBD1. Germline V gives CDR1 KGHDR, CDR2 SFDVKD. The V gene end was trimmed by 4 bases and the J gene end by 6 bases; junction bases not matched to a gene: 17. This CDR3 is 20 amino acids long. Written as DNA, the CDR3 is TGTGCCACCAGTGAACACCGGGACAGGGGTCCCCTTAGGGGTAATTCACCCCTCCACTTT. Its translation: CATSEHRDRGPLRGNSPLHF.

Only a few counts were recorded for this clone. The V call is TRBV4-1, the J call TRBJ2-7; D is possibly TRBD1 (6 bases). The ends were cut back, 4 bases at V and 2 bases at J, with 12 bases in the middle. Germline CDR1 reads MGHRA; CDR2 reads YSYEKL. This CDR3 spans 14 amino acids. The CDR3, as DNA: TGCGCCAGCAGCCCCCTAAGACAGGCCTACGAGCAGTACTTC. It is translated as CASSPLRQAYEQYF.

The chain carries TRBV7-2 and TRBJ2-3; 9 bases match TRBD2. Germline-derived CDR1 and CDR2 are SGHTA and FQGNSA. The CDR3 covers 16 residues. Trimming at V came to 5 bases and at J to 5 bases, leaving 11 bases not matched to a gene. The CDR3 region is CASSHPRGGAGDTQYF. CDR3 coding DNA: TGTGCCAGCAGCCACCCCCGCGGGGGGGCAGGAGATACGCAGTATTTT.

The CDR3 DNA follows: TGTGCCAGCAGCTTGGATCTAGCGGGGGGGCATGATACGCAGTATTTT. It translates to CASSLDLAGGHDTQYF. The genes are TRBV5-4 and TRBJ2-3; 12 bases agree with TRBD2. This CDR3 comprises 16 residues. Losses at the gene ends were 0 bases for V and 6 bases for J; bases not matched to a gene: 5. The germline V gene encodes CDR1 SGHNT and CDR2 YYREEE (reference sequence).

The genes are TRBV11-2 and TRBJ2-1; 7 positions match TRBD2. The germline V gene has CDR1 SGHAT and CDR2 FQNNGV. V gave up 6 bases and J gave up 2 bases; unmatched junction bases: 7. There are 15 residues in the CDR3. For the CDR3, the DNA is TGTGCCAGCAGGACAACTAGCGACGCCTACAATGAGCAGTTCTTC. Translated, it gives CASRTTSDAYNEQFF.

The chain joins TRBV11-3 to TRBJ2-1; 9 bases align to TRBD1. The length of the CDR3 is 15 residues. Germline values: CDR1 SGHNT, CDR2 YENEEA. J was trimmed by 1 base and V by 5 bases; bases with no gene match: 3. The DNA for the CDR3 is TGTGCCAGCAGCCCCGGGACAGGGTCCTACAATGAGCAGTTCTTC. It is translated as CASSPGTGSYNEQFF.

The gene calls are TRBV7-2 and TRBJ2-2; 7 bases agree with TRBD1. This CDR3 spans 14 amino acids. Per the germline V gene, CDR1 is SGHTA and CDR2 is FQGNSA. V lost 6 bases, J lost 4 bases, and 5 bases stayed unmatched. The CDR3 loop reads CASRTDRITGELFF. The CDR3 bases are TGTGCCAGCAGAACGGACAGGATCACCGGGGAGCTGTTTTTT.

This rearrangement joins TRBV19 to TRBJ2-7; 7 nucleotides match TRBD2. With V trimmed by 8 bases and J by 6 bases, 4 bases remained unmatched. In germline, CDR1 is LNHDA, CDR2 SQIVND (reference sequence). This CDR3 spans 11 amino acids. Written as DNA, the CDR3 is TGTGCCAGTGTGGGGGAGGGCGAGCAGTACTTC. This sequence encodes CASVGEGEQYF.

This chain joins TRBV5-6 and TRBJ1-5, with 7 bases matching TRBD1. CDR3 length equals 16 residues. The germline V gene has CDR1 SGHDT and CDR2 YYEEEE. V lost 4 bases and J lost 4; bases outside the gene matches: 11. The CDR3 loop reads CASSVNLGQSNQPQHF. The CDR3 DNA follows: TGTGCCAGCAGCGTGAACCTGGGACAGTCAAATCAGCCCCAGCATTTT.

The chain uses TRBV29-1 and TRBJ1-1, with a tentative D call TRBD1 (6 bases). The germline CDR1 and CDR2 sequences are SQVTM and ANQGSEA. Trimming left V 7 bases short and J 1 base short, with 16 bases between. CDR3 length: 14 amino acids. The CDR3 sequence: CSARAGTTNTEAFF. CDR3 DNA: TGCAGCGCCCGAGCCGGGACAACGAACACTGAAGCTTTCTTT.

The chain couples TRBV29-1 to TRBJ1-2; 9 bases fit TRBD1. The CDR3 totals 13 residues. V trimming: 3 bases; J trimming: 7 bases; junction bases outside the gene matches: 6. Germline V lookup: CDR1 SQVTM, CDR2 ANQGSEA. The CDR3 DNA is TGCAGCGTTGATAGACAGGGGGTCGTTGGCTACACCTTC. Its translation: CSVDRQGVVGYTF.

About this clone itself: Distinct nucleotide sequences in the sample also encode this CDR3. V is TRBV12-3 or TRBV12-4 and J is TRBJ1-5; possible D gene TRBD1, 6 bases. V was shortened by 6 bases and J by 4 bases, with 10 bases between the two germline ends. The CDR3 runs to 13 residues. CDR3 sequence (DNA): TGTGCCAGCAGCCGCGACAGGAATCAGCCCCAGCATTTT. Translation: CASSRDRNQPQHF.

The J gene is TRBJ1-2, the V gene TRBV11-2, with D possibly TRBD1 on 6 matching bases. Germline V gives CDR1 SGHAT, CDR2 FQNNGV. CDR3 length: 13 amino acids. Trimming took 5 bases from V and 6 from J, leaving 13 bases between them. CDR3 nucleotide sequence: TGTGCCAGCAGCCCACAGGGTGAGGATGGCTACACCTTC. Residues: CASSPQGEDGYTF.

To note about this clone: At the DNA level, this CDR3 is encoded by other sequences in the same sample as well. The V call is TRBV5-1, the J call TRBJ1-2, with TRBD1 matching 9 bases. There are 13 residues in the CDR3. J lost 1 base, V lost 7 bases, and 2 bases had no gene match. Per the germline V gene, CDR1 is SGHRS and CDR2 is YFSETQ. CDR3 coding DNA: TGCGCCAGCTCGACAGGGGGTAACTATGGCTACACCTTC. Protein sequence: CASSTGGNYGYTF.

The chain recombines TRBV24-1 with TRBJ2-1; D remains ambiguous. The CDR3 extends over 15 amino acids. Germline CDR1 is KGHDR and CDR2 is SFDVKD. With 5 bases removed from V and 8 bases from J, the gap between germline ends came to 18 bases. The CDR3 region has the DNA TGTGCCACCAGTGCCGACGGTTTTGAGAGCGATGAGCAGTTCTTC. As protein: CATSADGFESDEQFF.

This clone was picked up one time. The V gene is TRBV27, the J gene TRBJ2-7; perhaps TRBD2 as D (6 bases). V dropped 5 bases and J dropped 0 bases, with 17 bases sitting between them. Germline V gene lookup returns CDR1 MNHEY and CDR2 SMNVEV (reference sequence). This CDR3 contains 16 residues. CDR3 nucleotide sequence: TGTGCCAGCAGTCGAGGCCGGGCGGGGAGCTCCTACGAGCAGTACTTC. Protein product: CASSRGRAGSSYEQYF.

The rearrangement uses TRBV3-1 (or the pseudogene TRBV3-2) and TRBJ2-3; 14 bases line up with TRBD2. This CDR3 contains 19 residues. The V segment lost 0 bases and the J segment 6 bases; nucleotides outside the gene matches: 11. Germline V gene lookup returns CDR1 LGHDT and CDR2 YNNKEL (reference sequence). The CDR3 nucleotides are TGTGCCAGCAGCCAAGATTCTAGACTAGCGGGGGGGCCTTCTGATACGCAGTATTTT. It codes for CASSQDSRLAGGPSDTQYF.

The CDR3, as DNA: TGTGCCAGTAGTATAGGGGGACAGGGGAGCTACACCTTC. Protein product: CASSIGGQGSYTF. V usage is TRBV19 and J usage is TRBJ1-2; 10 nucleotides align to TRBD1. The CDR3 is 13 amino acids. V gave up 1 base and J gave up 9 bases; unmatched junction bases: 2. Germline V gene data show CDR1 as LNHDA and CDR2 as SQIVND (reference sequence). Full variable domain (outside the CDR3, taken from reference TRBV19 and TRBJ1-2): DGGITQSPKYLFRKEGQNVTLSCEQNLNHDAMYWYRQDPGQGLRLIYYSQIVNDFQKGDIAEGYSVSREKKESFPLTVTSAQKNPTAFYLCASSIGGQGSYTFGSGTRLTVV.

CDR3 nucleotide sequence: TGTGCCACTCCCAGCGGAGCCGCTTTCTTT. Protein product: CATPSGAAFF. The chain is built from TRBV24-1 and TRBJ1-1; D not certain. Germline V lookup: CDR1 KGHDR, CDR2 SFDVKD. The CDR3 runs 10 residues. V dropped 10 bases and J dropped 11 bases, with 13 bases sitting between them.